One sample yielded the 15 T cell receptor beta chains listed below, sequenced in a study of shared clonotypes between healthy human individuals. Sequencing used immunoSEQ multiplex PCR; TCRdb keeps in-frame clones, though not all of them. The sample records 600,000 to 700,000 clones, 55% to 85% being singletons. Sequenced input: memory CD4+ T cells sorted from blood. Subset denoted: CD45RA-negative fraction. The source is a woman under 40 in good health.

In its sample, this clone was seen once. The chain combines TRBV28 with TRBJ1-4; the match to TRBD1 covers 8 bases. Germline V gives CDR1 MDHEN, CDR2 SYDVKM. The trim removed 5 bases at V and 0 bases at J, leaving 8 bases unmatched. The CDR3 sequence is 17 residues long. This CDR3 reads CASSPTGAGTTNEKLFF. The CDR3 region has the DNA TGTGCCAGCAGTCCGACAGGGGCAGGGACAACTAATGAAAAACTGTTTTTT.

V usage is TRBV27 and J usage is TRBJ2-7; D might be TRBD1 or TRBD2, each matching 5 bases. Trimming pared 5 bases from V and 6 bases from J, leaving 29 bases between. The germline V gene encodes CDR1 MNHEY and CDR2 SMNVEV (reference sequence). The CDR3 has 18 residues. In DNA, the CDR3 is TGTGCCAGCAGTCACAAACCCCGGGGCCCGGTCGCCCGTGGCGAGCAGTACTTC. It translates to CASSHKPRGPVARGEQYF.

In this sample, this clone turned up a few times. The chain joins TRBV5-4 to TRBJ2-3; no clear D gene. Per germline, CDR1 SGHNT and CDR2 YYREEE (reference sequence). Trimming took 1 base from V and 0 from J, leaving 6 bases between them. The CDR3 runs 14 residues. DNA for the CDR3: TGTGCCAGCAGCTTGAAACATAGCACAGATACGCAGTATTTT. Translating gives CASSLKHSTDTQYF.

Comment on this clone: This CDR3 is also generated by other DNA sequences in the sample. This chain connects TRBV30 to TRBJ2-5, with TRBD2 identical over 7 bases. The germline V gene encodes CDR1 GTSNPN and CDR2 SVGIG (reference sequence). The trim removed 4 bases at V and 2 bases at J, leaving 1 base unmatched. The CDR3 is 12 amino acids. The CDR3 reads CAWTSGQETQYF. The CDR3 nucleotides read TGTGCCTGGACTAGCGGACAAGAGACCCAGTACTTC. The whole variable domain, remainder taken from reference TRBV30 and TRBJ2-5, is SQTIHQWPATLVQPVGSPLSLECTVEGTSNPNLYWYRQAAGRGLQLLFYSVGIGQISSEVPQNLSASRPQDRQFILSSKKLLLSDSGFYLCAWTSGQETQYFGPGTRLLVL.

The chain joins TRBV6-1 to TRBJ1-5; D is undetermined. Germline-derived CDR1 and CDR2 are MNHNS and SASEGT. The ends were cut back, 2 bases at V and 6 bases at J, with 5 bases in the middle. The CDR3 sequence is 12 residues long. CDR3 nucleotide sequence: TGTGCCAGCAGTGAAATCAGTCAGCCCCAGCATTTT. It translates to CASSEISQPQHF.

The chain carries TRBV4-1 and TRBJ1-2; 8 bases agree with TRBD1. CDR1 is MGHRA and CDR2 is YSYEKL in the germline V gene. The CDR3 runs to 17 residues. The V and J ends lost 1 base and 3 bases, in that order; junction bases with no gene match: 10. The CDR3 spells CASSQAGQGSEDYGYTF. The CDR3 nucleotides are TGCGCCAGCAGCCAAGCTGGACAGGGTTCCGAGGACTATGGCTACACCTTC.

V gene TRBV30 combines with J gene TRBJ2-5; 7 positions agree with TRBD2. The CDR3 contains 14 residues. Germline V lookup: CDR1 GTSNPN, CDR2 SVGIG (reference sequence). With 3 bases clipped from V and 2 bases from J, the junction kept 6 bases outside the gene matches. CDR3 sequence (DNA): TGTGCCTGGAGCCAACGGGGACTACAAGAGACCCAGTACTTC. This gives the protein CAWSQRGLQETQYF.

This clone was counted a single time. The V call is TRBV5-4, the J call TRBJ2-7; D is unclear. The CDR3 consists of 14 residues. The V and J ends lost 4 bases and 0 bases respectively, with 11 bases between them. Germline lookup yields CDR1 SGHNT and CDR2 YYREEE (reference sequence). The CDR3 DNA reads TGTGCCAGCAGCAACCGACACTCCTCCTACGAGCAGTACTTC. It yields the protein CASSNRHSSYEQYF.

The CDR3 region has the DNA TGTGCCAGCAGTTTCGCAAACAATGAGCAGTTCTTC. The encoded protein is CASSFANNEQFF. The chain joins TRBV27 to TRBJ2-1; D not certain. CDR3 length: 12 amino acids. Deletions cut 3 bases from V and 5 bases from J, with 5 bases between. In germline, CDR1 is MNHEY, CDR2 SMNVEV (reference sequence).

This rearrangement joins TRBV6-1 to TRBJ1-2; no firm D call. There are 14 residues in the CDR3. V lost 2 bases, J lost 1 base, and 8 bases lay in between. Per the germline V gene, CDR1 is MNHNS and CDR2 is SASEGT. CDR3 in amino acids: CASSESAGNYGYTF. CDR3 nucleotides: TGTGCCAGCAGTGAATCCGCCGGTAACTATGGCTACACCTTC.

This chain connects TRBV5-6 to TRBJ2-3; perhaps TRBD1 as D (5 bases). This CDR3 has 13 amino acids. Trimming cost V 4 bases and J 7 bases, with 13 bases left between them. Germline V gene lookup returns CDR1 SGHDT and CDR2 YYEEEE. The CDR3 spells CASSQTGPNTQYF. DNA for the CDR3: TGTGCCAGCAGCCAAACAGGACCGAATACGCAGTATTTT. The whole variable domain, remainder taken from reference TRBV5-6 and TRBJ2-3, is DAGVTQSPTHLIKTRGQQVTLRCSPKSGHDTVSWYQQALGQGPQFIFQYYEEEERQRGNFPDRFSGHQFPNYSSELNVNALLLGDSALYLCASSQTGPNTQYFGPGTRLTVL.

The V gene is TRBV6-6, the J gene TRBJ2-5; no clear D. Trimming left V 2 bases short and J 2 bases short, with 9 bases between. The germline gives CDR1 MNHNY, CDR2 SVGAGI (reference sequence). The CDR3 is made up of 14 amino acids. CDR3 loop: CASSYAQLQETQYF. For the CDR3, the DNA is TGTGCCAGCAGTTACGCACAGCTACAAGAGACCCAGTACTTC.

Comment on this clone: A far larger clone is just one base off, so this is likely a read error. This sample includes further DNA sequences coding for the same CDR3. The rearrangement joins TRBV5-1 to TRBJ2-1; TRBD2 matches 10 bases. CDR3 length: 15 amino acids. Germline trimming cut 2 bases from V and 4 bases from J; bases unmatched to any gene: 3. The germline V gene encodes CDR1 SGHRS and CDR2 YFSETQ. CDR3 sequence reads: CASSFASGSYNEQFF. The CDR3 nucleotides are TGCGCCAGCAGCTTTGCTAGCGGGAGTTACAATGAGCAGTTCTTC.

This chain links TRBV10-3 with TRBJ1-2, with 7 positions matching TRBD1. In germline, CDR1 is ENHRY, CDR2 SYGVKD. J was trimmed by 3 bases and V by 6 bases; bases with no gene match: 7. CDR3 length: 14 residues. The CDR3 reads CAIRGDSLDYGYTF. Here the CDR3 DNA reads TGTGCCATCAGGGGGGACAGCTTAGACTATGGCTACACCTTC.

As for this clone: Other DNA variants within this sample encode the same CDR3. The chain joins TRBV28 to TRBJ1-2; D remains ambiguous. The CDR3 has 15 amino acids. Per the germline V gene, CDR1 is MDHEN and CDR2 is SYDVKM. With 4 bases removed from V and 0 bases from J, the gap between germline ends came to 12 bases. The CDR3 DNA reads TGTGCCAGCAGTTCCCCGGGCAGAACTAACTATGGCTACACCTTC. Its translation is CASSSPGRTNYGYTF.